The clone carrying this T cell receptor (beta chain) came up many times. The antigen is unknown. The CDR3 extends 3 residues past the end of the read, so its final part is completed from the germline J gene. This entry comes from a study of T cell clonality in common variable immunodeficiency. Study results and caveats: The cause of increased CVID clonality remains unclear without subpopulation sequencing.

Sequencing input was equivalent genomic DNA from CVID and controls. Produced via immunoSEQ multiplex PCR; TCRdb's table is partial and in-frame only. The data show about 35,000 clones, with none appearing a single time. Patients and controls were mostly of Caucasian heritage. Each donor provided roughly 4.5 to 8 ml of heparinized whole blood. Germline CDR1 is MRHNA and CDR2 is SNTAGT. The CDR3 contains 18 residues. The ends lost 2 bases at V and 6 bases at J; junction bases unmatched: 17. The sequenced sample consisted of peripheral blood mononuclear cells. This receptor was obtained from a person between 18 and 69 years old in good health. This sequence joins TRBV6-4 and TRBJ2-3, with 7 nucleotides matching TRBD2. The sequenced CDR3 bases are TGTGCCAGCAGTGACATCGGTTGTCGGCGGGAGCGAGTGGATACG. It yields the protein CASSDIGCRRERVDT. The CDR3 reads in full as CASSDIGCRRERVDTQYF.